Following are 15 T cell receptor beta chains from one sample sequenced in a study of T cells in Graves' hyperthyroidism and ophthalmopathy. TCR beta CDR3 sequences were amplified from RNA transcripts. The TCR CDR3 was amplified in a first-round RT-PCR using the HTBI primer set. TCRdb redid the calling of the multiplex PCR reads with MiXCR, one entry per CDR3 protein. The sample shows about 690,000 distinct CDR3 sequences, around 16% of them seen only once. The sequencing sample was made of blood. The source is a middle-aged man with Graves' hyperthyroidism.

This clonotype came up many times. The gene calls are TRBV20-1 and TRBJ2-7; 9 nucleotides match TRBD1. The V gene end was trimmed by 6 bases and the J gene end by 2 bases; junction bases not matched to a gene: 8. Germline V gene sequence: CDR1 DFQATT, CDR2 SNEGSKA (reference sequence). This CDR3 region has 14 residues. The CDR3 nucleotides read TGCAGTGCCTACGGACAGGGGAGGACCTACGAGCAGTACTTC. Translated: CSAYGQGRTYEQYF.

Ten or more counts support this clonotype. The chain combines TRBV12-3 or TRBV12-4 with TRBJ2-7; 12 nucleotides line up with TRBD2. V gave up 4 bases and J gave up 6 bases; unmatched junction bases: 7. The CDR3 has 15 residues. This CDR3 is CASSSWTSGTSEQYF. The CDR3 DNA follows: TGTGCCAGCAGTTCCTGGACTAGCGGGACCTCCGAGCAGTACTTC.

Worth noting for this clonotype: Being one base from a much bigger clone, this may be a read error. The J gene is TRBJ1-2, the V gene TRBV28; no firm D call. The CDR3 runs 14 residues. Per the germline V gene, CDR1 is MDHEN and CDR2 is SYDVKM. Trimming removed 3 bases from V and 6 bases from J, with 14 bases in between. CDR3 bases: TGTGCCAGCAGTTTTGGTCAGAGCGGAGATGGCTACACCTTC. Its protein is CASSFGQSGDGYTF.

The J gene is TRBJ2-2, the V gene TRBV7-6, with no clear D. V lost 5 bases and J 1 base, leaving 11 bases between the germline ends. The germline V gene encodes CDR1 SGHVS and CDR2 FNYEAQ. The CDR3 extends over 15 amino acids. CDR3 in amino acids: CASSLLSRNTGELFF. CDR3 nucleotides: TGTGCCAGCAGCCTACTGTCAAGGAACACCGGGGAGCTGTTTTTT. The full variable domain, rest sourced from reference TRBV7-6 and TRBJ2-2, is GAGVSQSPRYKVTKRGQDVALRCDPISGHVSLYWYRQALGQGPEFLTYFNYEAQQDKSGLPNDRFSAERPEGSISTLTIQRTEQRDSAMYRCASSLLSRNTGELFFGEGSRLTVL.

The rearrangement joins TRBV13 to TRBJ2-3; D is perhaps TRBD2 (6 bases). This CDR3 comprises 12 residues. Germline values: CDR1 PRHDT, CDR2 FYEKMQ (reference sequence). Trimming took off 8 bases at V and 2 bases at J, with 8 bases between the two ends. The CDR3 region has the DNA TGTGCCAGCGCGGGATACACAGATACGCAGTATTTT. This gives the protein CASAGYTDTQYF.

The chain is built from TRBV6-1 and TRBJ2-3; the match to TRBD2 covers 7 bases. Trimming removed 0 bases from V and 1 base from J; junction bases left unmatched: 4. This CDR3 has 16 residues. In germline, CDR1 is MNHNS, CDR2 SASEGT. The DNA for the CDR3 is TGTGCCAGCAGTGAAGCGTTCCTAGCGGGCACAGATACGCAGTATTTT. Protein product: CASSEAFLAGTDTQYF.

The V and J genes are TRBV19 and TRBJ1-2; 11 bases are a match to TRBD1. Unmatched junction bases numbered 6, after V lost 7 bases and J lost 2 bases. The germline V gene has CDR1 LNHDA and CDR2 SQIVND (reference sequence). The CDR3 length is 15 residues. CDR3 protein: CASTRGTGGNYGYTF. The CDR3 coding sequence is TGTGCCAGTACCAGGGGGACAGGGGGAAACTATGGCTACACCTTC.

The chain links TRBV28 to TRBJ1-6; TRBD1 might be the D (6 bases). With 6 bases removed from V and 4 bases from J, the gap between germline ends came to 10 bases. Germline-derived CDR1 and CDR2 are MDHEN and SYDVKM. This CDR3 has 14 amino acids. This CDR3 reads CASRGQNYNSPLHF. The CDR3 DNA is TGTGCCAGCAGAGGACAGAATTATAATTCACCCCTCCACTTT.

This clonotype was counted ten times or more. The chain employs TRBV28 and TRBJ2-7; weak D call: TRBD2 (6 bases). The V end was cut by 3 bases, the J end by 3 bases, with 12 bases between. CDR1 is MDHEN and CDR2 is SYDVKM in the germline V gene. CDR3 length equals 14 residues. The CDR3 here is CASSFLSSGYEQYF. The CDR3 DNA is TGTGCCAGCAGTTTCTTGAGTAGCGGCTACGAGCAGTACTTC.

Regarding this clonotype: A much larger clonotype is one base distant, so this may be a read error. The rearrangement links TRBV6-2 or TRBV6-3 to TRBJ1-5; D may be TRBD1 (5 bases). Germline CDR1 MNHEY, CDR2 SVGEGT. The CDR3 consists of 18 residues. The CDR3 coding sequence is TGTGCCAGCAGTTACTTACCGGGACGGGCTTATAGCAATCAGTCCCAGCATTTT. As protein: CASSYLPGRAYSNQSQHF.

This clonotype was found many times. This chain uses TRBV14 with TRBJ1-1; the D gene is possibly TRBD1 (6 bases). Germline V gene lookup returns CDR1 SGHDN and CDR2 FVKESK. Between the trimmed V and J ends, which lost 0 bases and 1 base, there was a span of 6 bases. The CDR3 spans 14 residues. In nucleotides, the CDR3 is TGTGCCAGCAGCCAAGAGACAGGGAACACTGAAGCTTTCTTT. Translation: CASSQETGNTEAFF.

This clonotype was counted between two and nine times. V and J are TRBV19 and TRBJ2-3; D tentatively reads TRBD1 or TRBD2 (5 bases each). Germline CDR1 and CDR2: LNHDA and SQIVND (reference sequence). The CDR3 has 15 residues. Deletions cut 4 bases from V and 2 bases from J, with 13 bases between. The DNA of the CDR3 is TGTGCCAGTAGTACGGCGGAAGGGACCACAGATACGCAGTATTTT. It specifies CASSTAEGTTDTQYF.

The rearrangement links TRBV5-1 to TRBJ2-1, with D perhaps TRBD2 (7 bases). V lost 0 bases to trimming and J lost 1 base, with 14 bases between them. The length of the CDR3 is 17 residues. The germline V gene encodes CDR1 SGHRS and CDR2 YFSETQ. CDR3 loop: CASSLGGAGESYNEQFF. CDR3 in DNA: TGCGCCAGCAGCTTGGGGGGGGCGGGAGAATCCTACAATGAGCAGTTCTTC. Full variable domain (remainder filled in from reference TRBV5-1 and TRBJ2-1): KAGVTQTPRYLIKTRGQQVTLSCSPISGHRSVSWYQQTPGQGLQFLFEYFSETQRNKGNFPGRFSGRQFSNSRSEMNVSTLELGDSALYLCASSLGGAGESYNEQFFGPGTRLTVL.

The V and J genes are TRBV24-1 and TRBJ2-1, with TRBD1 matching over 9 bases. The length of the CDR3 is 16 residues. Looked up from germline, CDR1 is KGHDR and CDR2 is SFDVKD. V lost 4 bases to trimming and J lost 7 bases; unmatched junction nucleotides: 10. Here the CDR3 reads CATSDPGTGFFNEQFF. For the CDR3, the DNA is TGTGCCACCAGTGACCCCGGGACAGGGTTTTTTAATGAGCAGTTCTTC.

This clonotype was detected ten times or more. The rearrangement links TRBV11-2 to TRBJ1-1; D gene unclear. This CDR3 spans 12 amino acids. Trimming took 3 bases from V and 11 from J, leaving 13 bases between them. The V gene's germline CDR1 is SGHAT and CDR2 FQNNGV. CDR3 amino acids: CASSFAPSPAFF. CDR3 coding DNA: TGTGCCAGCAGCTTCGCGCCAAGTCCGGCTTTCTTT.